This T cell receptor beta chain was observed in a study of blood T cell repertoires in COVID-19 (dated by TCRdb to the early 2020s). About the study as a whole: Samples from collaborators originated in the United States, Italy and Spain and spanned both the acute and convalescent phases of COVID-19. The prospective study material was composed of cDNA or gDNA derived from T cells, B-cell-depleted T cells, or PBMCs. The repertoires were made available in a free public database intended to serve as a resource for research on the immune response to SARS-CoV-2. The sample metadata nearly always contained a de-identified subject ID, COVID-19 status, age in years and sex. Samples came from the ongoing ImmuneRACE study (first 160 participants) plus 1,254 subjects from 6 global collaborators. Where available, HLA class I and class II types were taken from metadata supplied by the sample provider and were not determined by assay-based typing. Subjects who had been exposed to COVID-19, were actively infected with it, or had recovered from it provided the deeply sampled blood TCRbeta repertoires that made up the dataset. Broad study findings and their caveats: How much clinical and demographic metadata was included differed by source and by participant, and the metadata was provided uncurated.

On this clone: Its antigen remains undetermined. Base qualities are not at hand, and no much larger clone is one base apart.

One collaborating source in Seattle enrolled patients during active infection and followed them longitudinally through the course of disease. The collaborating institutions used their own protocols to collect whole blood in K2EDTA tubes. For TCRbeta analysis, collaborators shipped samples in one of three forms: frozen whole blood, isolated PBMCs, or DNA extracted from either of those sample types. TCRbeta CDR3 regions were amplified from genomic DNA using the immunoSEQ Assay, a bias-controlled multiplex PCR. On the authors' methods: The number of nucleated cells in each sample was estimated from the amplification of reference gene primers within the assay. To quantify the absolute abundance of each unique TCRbeta CDR3 rearrangement, sequence reads were collapsed and filtered. For each sample, productive Simpson clonality was calculated as the square root of Simpson's diversity index across productive rearrangements. Held by TCRdb, this immuneACCESS table contains in-frame sequences only and omits some clones. Under half of the omission traces to an unresolved V gene where checked; the cause of the rest is unknown. For V, J and clone size, that table is used; D and trimming come from the DNA. The sample includes around 230,000 clones, with roughly 85% observed a single time. The biggest ten clones account for more than 4.5% of the sample.

Trimming accounts for 7 bases at V and 7 bases at J, while the number of junction bases matched to no gene is 4. From the cysteine up to the phenylalanine, the CDR3 has a length of 12 residues. The sequence is cut down to CDR3 DNA, 36 bases in frame from base 1. CDR1 and CDR2 are read off the germline V gene (reference sequence) as LNHDA and SQIVND. Specimen: peripheral blood. This TCR derives from a man aged 45-65 years with COVID-19, enrolled during active disease. The chain is encoded by TRBV19 joined to TRBJ2-1; TRBD1 lines up with 7 middle nucleotides. The sequenced DNA is TGTGCCAGTACAAGGGGGCGGAATGAGCAGTTCTTC. Its product reads: CASTRGRNEQFF.